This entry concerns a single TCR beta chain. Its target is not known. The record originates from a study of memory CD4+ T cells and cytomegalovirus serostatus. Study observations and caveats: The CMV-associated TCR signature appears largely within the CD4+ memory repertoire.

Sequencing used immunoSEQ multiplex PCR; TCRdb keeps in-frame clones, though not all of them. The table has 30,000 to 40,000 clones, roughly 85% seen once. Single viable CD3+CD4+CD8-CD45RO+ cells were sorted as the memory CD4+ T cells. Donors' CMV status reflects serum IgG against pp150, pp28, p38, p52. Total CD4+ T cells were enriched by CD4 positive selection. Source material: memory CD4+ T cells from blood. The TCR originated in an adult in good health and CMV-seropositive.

As DNA, the CDR3 is TGTGCCAGCAGTTCGATACAGGGGAGGCATGACTACGAGCAGTACTTC. Translation: CASSSIQGRHDYEQYF. The V gene is TRBV11-2, the J gene TRBJ2-7; D perhaps matches TRBD1 (7 bases). The CDR3 totals 16 residues. CDR1 is SGHAT and CDR2 is FQNNGV in the germline V gene. V was pared by 6 bases and J by 3 bases, with 21 bases between.